Listed below are T cell receptor beta chains from one sample, sequenced in a study of blood T cell repertoires in COVID-19. Libraries were prepared by immunoSEQ multiplex PCR; TCRdb keeps only in-frame clonotypes and omits some of them. In the table there are roughly 290,000 clones, roughly 84% of which are singletons. The material sequenced was peripheral blood. The receptors stem from a person between 65 and 79 years old with COVID-19, enrolled during active disease. Each CDR3 is given with its conserved first and last residue. D genes are given only for firm matches. Expanded clones get a size class; other rows say once, few or many, or leave the size out.

D	V	J	size	DNA	CDR3
NA	TRBV9	TRBJ1-5	NA	TGTGCCAGCAGCGTAGGGAGCTCGGGCAATCAGCCCCAGCATTTT	CASSVGSSGNQPQHF
NA	TRBV7-3	TRBJ2-7	NA	TGTGCCAGCAGCTTAAACCCGGGCTACGAGCAGTACTTC	CASSLNPGYEQYF
TRBD1	TRBV19	TRBJ1-4	NA	TGTGCCAGTAGTATTGACAGGGAGGCGGCCTTGAGTGAAAAACTGTTTTTT	CASSIDREAALSEKLFF
TRBD1	TRBV5-1	TRBJ1-2	NA	TGCGCCAGCAGACAGGGGGAGGACTATGGCTACACCTTC	CASRQGEDYGYTF
NA	TRBV27	TRBJ2-7	few	TGTGCCAGCAGCTTCCTACAGGCAAATGGCGAGCAGTACTTC	CASSFLQANGEQYF
TRBD2	TRBV29-1	TRBJ2-5	once	TGCAGCGTTGAATCCAGGAGGGGAGGACTAGCGGGTGAGGGGCAAGAGACCCAGTACTTC	CSVESRRGGLAGEGQETQYF
TRBD2	TRBV5-6	TRBJ2-2	NA	TGTGCCAGCAGCTCCGCAACCCTCGGACTAGCCGGAATTGGGGAGCTGTTTTTT	CASSSATLGLAGIGELFF
NA	TRBV2	TRBJ1-1	NA	TGTGCCAGCACCGGGAACACTGAAGCTTTCTTT	CASTGNTEAFF
NA	TRBV15	TRBJ2-2	NA	TGTGCCACCAGCAGAGACAGGGATGGCACCGGGGAGCTGTTTTTT	CATSRDRDGTGELFF
NA	TRBV28	TRBJ1-5	NA	TGTGCCAGCAGTTCGCGTGACAGCCGCTTACAGCCCCAGCATTTT	CASSSRDSRLQPQHF
TRBD2	TRBV5-1	TRBJ2-1	once	TGCGCCAGCAGCTTTCCTAGCGGAGGGGCCGACAATGAGCAGTTCTTC	CASSFPSGGADNEQFF
TRBD1	TRBV11-3	TRBJ2-2	NA	TGTGCCAGCAGTCGCAGGGGGCCCGGGGAGCTGTTTTTT	CASSRRGPGELFF
NA	TRBV29-1	TRBJ2-5	NA	TGCAGCGTTGTGTCCGCGCAAGAGACCCAGTACTTC	CSVVSAQETQYF
TRBD1	TRBV6-5	TRBJ2-2	NA	TGTGCCAGCAGTTACGGGACAGGGTTTACCGGGGAGCTGTTTTTT	CASSYGTGFTGELFF
TRBD1	TRBV6-5	TRBJ2-1	NA	TGTGCCAGCAAAGGGACAGAGATGGTCAATGAGCAGTTCTTC	CASKGTEMVNEQFF
NA	TRBV6-5	TRBJ1-6	NA	TGTGCCAGCAAACAGCATCCTAATTCACCCCTCCACTTT	CASKQHPNSPLHF
NA	TRBV6-2/TRBV6-3	TRBJ2-1	NA	TGTGCCAGCAGTTACTCCCGGGTTTCCTACAATGAGCAGTTCTTC	CASSYSRVSYNEQFF
NA	TRBV7-9	TRBJ1-5	NA	TGTGCCAGCAGCCGCGGGACGGTGGATCAGCCCCAGCATTTT	CASSRGTVDQPQHF
TRBD1	TRBV28	TRBJ1-3	NA	TGTGCCAGCAGGGCACAGGGGTACTCTGGAAACACCATATATTTT	CASRAQGYSGNTIYF
TRBD1	TRBV27	TRBJ2-5	NA	TGTGCCAGCAGTGGGGACAGGGGCGGTCGGGAGACCCAGTACTTC	CASSGDRGGRETQYF
NA	TRBV10-3	TRBJ2-5	once	TGTGCCATCAGTGCCAGCGCGGGAATTAAAGAGACCCAGTACTTC	CAISASAGIKETQYF
NA	TRBV19	TRBJ2-1	few	TGTGCCAGTAGTATCGCGCCCGCTGGGACACCCTACAATGAGCAGTTCTTC	CASSIAPAGTPYNEQFF
NA	TRBV10-3	TRBJ1-3	NA	TGTGCCACCATAAACTCGGGAAACACCATATATTTT	CATINSGNTIYF
NA	TRBV10-1	TRBJ1-1	NA	TGCGCCAGCAGTGAGGACGCGGCAAAAGATGAAGCTTTCTTT	CASSEDAAKDEAFF
TRBD1	TRBV5-6	TRBJ2-1	NA	TGTGCCAGCGCGGGGACAGGGCGGAATGAGCAGTTCTTC	CASAGTGRNEQFF
NA	TRBV6-4	TRBJ1-4	few	TGTGCCAGCAGTGACTCCGGGGAGGAAATCATTGTAGTTCTGTTTTTT	CASSDSGEEIIVVLFF
NA	TRBV28	TRBJ1-2	NA	TGTGCCAGCAGTCGACAGGACGGCTACACCTTC	CASSRQDGYTF
TRBD1	TRBV4-1	TRBJ2-1	NA	TGCGCCAGCAGCCTACGGACAGGGGGCGTGGAGCAGTTCTTC	CASSLRTGGVEQFF
NA	TRBV25-1	TRBJ1-1	NA	TGTGCCAGCAGTGAGAAGGCACAGGGCGGTGAAGCTTTCTTT	CASSEKAQGGEAFF
NA	TRBV6-5	TRBJ2-7	NA	TGTGCCAGCTCCCGGGACTTAACGTCCTACGAGCAGTACTTC	CASSRDLTSYEQYF
TRBD1	TRBV7-8	TRBJ1-4	NA	TGTGCCAGCAGCCCAGACAGGGTGGGGGAAAAACTGTTTTTT	CASSPDRVGEKLFF
NA	TRBV5-1	TRBJ1-3	NA	TGCGCCAGCAGGCCAGGGGTGTCAGGAAACACCATATATTTT	CASRPGVSGNTIYF
NA	TRBV5-5	TRBJ1-2	NA	TGTGCCAGCAGCTTGACCCCAATGACAGTGAACTATGGCTACACCTTC	CASSLTPMTVNYGYTF
TRBD1	TRBV2	TRBJ1-1	NA	TGTGCCAGTCACAAGGGGGCATTGGGCCCTGAAGCTTTCTTT	CASHKGALGPEAFF
NA	TRBV5-6	TRBJ1-1	NA	TGTGCCAGCAGCTTGGCTGCAGGGGAAGGTTTTGAAGCTTTCTTT	CASSLAAGEGFEAFF
TRBD2	TRBV6-2/TRBV6-3	TRBJ2-3	few	TGTGCCAGCAGTTACCCCGAGGTGGAAACTAGCGTAAGAGATACGCAGTATTTT	CASSYPEVETSVRDTQYF
NA	TRBV7-2	TRBJ1-1	NA	TGTGCCAGCAGCTTAGTTCACAAAACCAACACTGAAGCTTTCTTT	CASSLVHKTNTEAFF
NA	TRBV3-1/TRBV3-2	TRBJ1-2	NA	TGTGCCAGCAGCCCCACCCTGACAGGATATGGCTACACCTTC	CASSPTLTGYGYTF
TRBD1	TRBV4-1	TRBJ1-5	NA	TGCGCCAGCAGTCCCCCTTCAGACAGGGCAGACAGCAATCAGCCCCAGCATTTT	CASSPPSDRADSNQPQHF
TRBD1	TRBV5-8	TRBJ2-5	few	TGTGCCAGCAGCTTGGGGTCGGGACAGGGAGGCGGAGAGACCCAGTACTTC	CASSLGSGQGGGETQYF
NA	TRBV3-1/TRBV3-2	TRBJ1-1	NA	TGTGCCAGCAGACTCGGGAGGGCGGGAGCTGAAGCTTTCTTT	CASRLGRAGAEAFF
NA	TRBV4-1	TRBJ1-2	NA	TGCGCCAGCAGCCCGGGGAGGGCCCGAGGGGTCTATGGCTACACCTTC	CASSPGRARGVYGYTF
TRBD2	TRBV6-5	TRBJ2-7	NA	TGTGCCAGCATATTCGGACTAGCCTCCTACGAGCAGTACTTC	CASIFGLASYEQYF
TRBD1	TRBV5-1	TRBJ2-2	NA	TGCGCCAGCACGCTACCCCGGACAGGGAACACCGGGGAGCTGTTTTTT	CASTLPRTGNTGELFF
NA	TRBV28	TRBJ1-2	NA	TGTGCCAGCAGTGTCGACAGGAACTATGGCTACACCTTC	CASSVDRNYGYTF
NA	TRBV9	TRBJ1-3	NA	TGTGCCAGCAGCGTAGAAGGACAGCTAAACACCATATATTTT	CASSVEGQLNTIYF
NA	TRBV27	TRBJ2-7	NA	TGTGCCAGCAGTCCCCTAAGCTCCTACGAGCAGTACTTC	CASSPLSSYEQYF
NA	TRBV2	TRBJ1-4	NA	TGTGCCAGCAGTGAAATCACAGGGTCGAATGAAAAACTGTTTTTT	CASSEITGSNEKLFF
TRBD1	TRBV7-2	TRBJ2-5	NA	TGTGCCAGCAGCATCACACAGGGGATGCAGACCCAGTACTTC	CASSITQGMQTQYF
TRBD2	TRBV6-2/TRBV6-3	TRBJ2-1	NA	TGTGCCAGCAGTTCGCTCCAAAGCGGGACCAACTACAATGAGCAGTTCTTC	CASSSLQSGTNYNEQFF
TRBD2	TRBV29-1	TRBJ2-3	few	TGCAGCGTCGCCGGGACTAGCGGGGTAATAACGACTAGCACAGATACGCAGTATTTT	CSVAGTSGVITTSTDTQYF
NA	TRBV2	TRBJ2-3	NA	TGTGCCAGCAGTGTAGGCGGCGGTTACACAGATACGCAGTATTTT	CASSVGGGYTDTQYF
NA	TRBV28	TRBJ2-7	once	TGTGCCAGCAGTTCGTTATTCACAGACATGAGTCTCGTCTCCGAGCAGTACTTC	CASSSLFTDMSLVSEQYF
TRBD2	TRBV15	TRBJ2-7	NA	TGTGCCACCAGCAGAGCCGGGACTAAGACCTACGAGCAGTACTTC	CATSRAGTKTYEQYF
NA	TRBV5-4	TRBJ1-1	NA	TGTGCCAGCAGCTTGGGGACAGCTCGAAGAGACACTGAAGCTTTCTTT	CASSLGTARRDTEAFF
TRBD1	TRBV28	TRBJ1-5	NA	TGTGCCAGCAGGCTACAGGGGGTATTTCCCCAGCATTTT	CASRLQGVFPQHF
NA	TRBV6-5	TRBJ1-5	once	TGTGCCAGCAGTTACTCGAGTGGAGATCAGCCCCAGCATTTT	CASSYSSGDQPQHF
TRBD1	TRBV28	TRBJ1-4	few	TGTGCCAGCAGAGACCGACAGGGCCGGCGGGAAAAACTGTTTTTT	CASRDRQGRREKLFF
TRBD1	TRBV19	TRBJ2-3	NA	TGTGCCAGTACCCCGGACAGGGCCACAGATACGCAGTATTTT	CASTPDRATDTQYF
NA	TRBV28	TRBJ1-5	NA	TGTGCCAGCAGTTCCCCTGGTGGGGCTGAACCCCAGCATTTT	CASSSPGGAEPQHF